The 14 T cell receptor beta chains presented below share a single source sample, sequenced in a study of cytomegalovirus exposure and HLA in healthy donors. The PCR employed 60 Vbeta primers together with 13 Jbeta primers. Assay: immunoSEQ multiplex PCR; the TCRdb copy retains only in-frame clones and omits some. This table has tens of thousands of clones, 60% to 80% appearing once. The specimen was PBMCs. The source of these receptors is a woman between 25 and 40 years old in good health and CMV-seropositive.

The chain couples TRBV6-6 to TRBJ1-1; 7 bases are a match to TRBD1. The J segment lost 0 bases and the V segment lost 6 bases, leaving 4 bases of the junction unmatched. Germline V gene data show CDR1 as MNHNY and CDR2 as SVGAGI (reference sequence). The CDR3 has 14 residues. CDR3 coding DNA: TGTGCCAGCAGCCCGGGACAGTTGAACACTGAAGCTTTCTTT. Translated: CASSPGQLNTEAFF.

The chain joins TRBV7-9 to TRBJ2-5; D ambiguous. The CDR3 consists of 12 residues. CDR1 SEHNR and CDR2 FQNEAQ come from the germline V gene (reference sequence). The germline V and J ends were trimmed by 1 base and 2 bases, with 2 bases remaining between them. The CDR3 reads CASSLVQETQYF. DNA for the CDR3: TGTGCCAGCAGCTTAGTACAAGAGACCCAGTACTTC.

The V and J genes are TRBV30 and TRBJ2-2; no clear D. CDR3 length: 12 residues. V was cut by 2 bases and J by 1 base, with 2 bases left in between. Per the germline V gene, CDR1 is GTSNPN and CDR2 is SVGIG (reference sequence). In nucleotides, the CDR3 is TGTGCCTGGAGTCAGAACACCGGGGAGCTGTTTTTT. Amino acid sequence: CAWSQNTGELFF.

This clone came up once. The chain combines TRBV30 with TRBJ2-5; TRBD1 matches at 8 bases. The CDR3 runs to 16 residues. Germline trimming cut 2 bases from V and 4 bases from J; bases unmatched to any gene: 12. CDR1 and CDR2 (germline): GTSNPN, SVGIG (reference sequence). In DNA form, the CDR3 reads TGTGCCTGGAGTTTCACGGAGGGCAGGGGGCGAGAGACCCAGTACTTC. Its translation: CAWSFTEGRGRETQYF.

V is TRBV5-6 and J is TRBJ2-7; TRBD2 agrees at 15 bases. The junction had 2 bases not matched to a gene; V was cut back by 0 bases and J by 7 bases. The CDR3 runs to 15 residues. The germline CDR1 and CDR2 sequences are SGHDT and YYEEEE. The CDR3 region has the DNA TGTGCCAGCAGCTTGGTTGGGACTAGCGGGAGGGAGCAGTACTTC. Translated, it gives CASSLVGTSGREQYF.

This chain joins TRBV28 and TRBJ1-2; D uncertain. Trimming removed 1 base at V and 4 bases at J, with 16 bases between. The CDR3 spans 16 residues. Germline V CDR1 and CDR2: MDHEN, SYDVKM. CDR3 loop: CASSLLRAGSVYGYTF. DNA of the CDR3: TGTGCCAGCAGTTTATTACGGGCGGGCTCTGTCTATGGCTACACCTTC.

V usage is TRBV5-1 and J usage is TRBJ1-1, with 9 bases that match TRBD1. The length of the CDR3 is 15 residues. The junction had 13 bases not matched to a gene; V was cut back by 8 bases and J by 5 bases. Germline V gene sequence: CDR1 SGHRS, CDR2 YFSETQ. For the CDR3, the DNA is TGCGCCAGTAGAACTCCCGGGACAGGGAAAACTGAAGCTTTCTTT. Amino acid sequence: CASRTPGTGKTEAFF.

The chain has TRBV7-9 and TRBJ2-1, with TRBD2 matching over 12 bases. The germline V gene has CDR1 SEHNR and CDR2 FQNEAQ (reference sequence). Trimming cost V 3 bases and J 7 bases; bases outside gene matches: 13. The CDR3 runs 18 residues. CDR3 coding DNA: TGTGCCAGCAGCTTCCCTTACCGACTAGCGGGAGTAAGAAATGAGCAGTTCTTC. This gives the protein CASSFPYRLAGVRNEQFF.

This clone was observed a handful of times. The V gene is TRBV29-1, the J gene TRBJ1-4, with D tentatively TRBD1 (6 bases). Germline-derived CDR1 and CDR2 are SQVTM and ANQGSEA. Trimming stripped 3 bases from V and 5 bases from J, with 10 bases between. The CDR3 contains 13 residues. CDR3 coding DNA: TGCAGCGTTGAGGACAGACCGAATGAAAAACTGTTTTTT. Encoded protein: CSVEDRPNEKLFF.

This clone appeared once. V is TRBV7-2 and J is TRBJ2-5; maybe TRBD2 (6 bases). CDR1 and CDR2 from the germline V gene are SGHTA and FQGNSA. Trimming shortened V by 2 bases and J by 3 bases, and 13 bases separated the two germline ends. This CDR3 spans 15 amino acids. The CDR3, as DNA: TGTGCCAGCAGCTTATGGGCTAGCGCAGAAGAGACCCAGTACTTC. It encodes CASSLWASAEETQYF.

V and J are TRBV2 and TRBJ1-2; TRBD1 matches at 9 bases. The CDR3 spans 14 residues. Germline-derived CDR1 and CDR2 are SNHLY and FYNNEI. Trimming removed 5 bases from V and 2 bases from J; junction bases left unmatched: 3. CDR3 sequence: CASSRTGANYGYTF. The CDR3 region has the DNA TGTGCCAGCAGTAGGACAGGGGCCAACTATGGCTACACCTTC.

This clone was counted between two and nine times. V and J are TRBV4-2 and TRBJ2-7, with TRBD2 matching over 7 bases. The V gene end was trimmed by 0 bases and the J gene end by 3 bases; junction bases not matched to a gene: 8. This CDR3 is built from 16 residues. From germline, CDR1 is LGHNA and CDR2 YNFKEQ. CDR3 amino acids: CASSQEERGGSYEQYF. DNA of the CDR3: TGTGCCAGCAGCCAAGAGGAAAGGGGCGGGAGCTACGAGCAGTACTTC.

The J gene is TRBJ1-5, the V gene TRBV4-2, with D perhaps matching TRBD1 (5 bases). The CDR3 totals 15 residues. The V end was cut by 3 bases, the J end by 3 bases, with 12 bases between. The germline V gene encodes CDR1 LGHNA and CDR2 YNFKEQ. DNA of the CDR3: TGTGCCAGCAGCCAGGAGACAGCGATCAATCAGCCCCAGCATTTT. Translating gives CASSQETAINQPQHF.

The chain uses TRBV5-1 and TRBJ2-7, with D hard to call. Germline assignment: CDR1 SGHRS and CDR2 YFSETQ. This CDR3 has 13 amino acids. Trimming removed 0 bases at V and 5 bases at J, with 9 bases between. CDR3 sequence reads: CASSLGVQDEQYF. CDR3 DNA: TGCGCCAGCAGCTTGGGAGTGCAAGACGAGCAGTACTTC.